These 13 T cell receptor beta chains were all obtained from the same sample, sequenced in a study of control samples from healthy donors and cancer patients. Libraries were prepared by immunoSEQ multiplex PCR; TCRdb keeps only in-frame clonotypes and omits some of them. Among some 130,000 clones listed, over 80% were seen once. Material: blood. The receptors stem from a woman aged 50 to 60 in good health.

This clone was counted a single time. The gene calls are TRBV3-1 (or the pseudogene TRBV3-2) and TRBJ2-6, with D possibly matching TRBD1 (6 bases). V was shortened by 5 bases and J by 0 bases, with 17 bases between the two germline ends. Germline assignment: CDR1 LGHDT and CDR2 YNNKEL (reference sequence). This CDR3 is 18 amino acids long. The DNA for the CDR3 is TGTGCCAGCAGCTCTCTCAGGACAGCCAACTCTGGGGCCAACGTCCTGACTTTC. It codes for CASSSLRTANSGANVLTF.

The chain couples TRBV19 to TRBJ1-1, with D maybe TRBD1 (6 bases). This CDR3 region has 14 residues. Germline assignment: CDR1 LNHDA and CDR2 SQIVND (reference sequence). Trimming cost V 7 bases and J 3 bases, with 15 bases left between them. The CDR3 DNA follows: TGTGCCAGTAACGGTCGGACAGCTTACACTGAAGCTTTCTTT. This sequence encodes CASNGRTAYTEAFF.

The rearrangement joins TRBV10-3 to TRBJ2-7; D not certain. Trimming shortened V by 4 bases and J by 0 bases, and 13 bases separated the two germline ends. The CDR3 covers 15 residues. The germline CDR1 and CDR2 sequences are ENHRY and SYGVKD. In DNA, the CDR3 is TGTGCCATCAGTGTAGGTGCATCCATCTCCTACGAGCAGTACTTC. Protein: CAISVGASISYEQYF.

V gene TRBV4-2 combines with J gene TRBJ2-5; TRBD2 might be the D (5 bases). V was clipped by 0 bases and J by 0 bases, with 11 bases between them. This CDR3 has 16 amino acids. Germline-derived CDR1 and CDR2 are LGHNA and YNFKEQ. The CDR3 reads CASSQDGSGYQETQYF. The CDR3 nucleotides are TGTGCCAGCAGCCAAGACGGCAGCGGATACCAAGAGACCCAGTACTTC.

The gene calls are TRBV10-2 and TRBJ1-5; tentative D call: TRBD1 (5 bases). Trimming removed 3 bases at V and 6 bases at J, with 9 bases between. Per the germline V gene, CDR1 is WSHSY and CDR2 is SAAADI. The CDR3 is 13 amino acids. CDR3 amino acids: CASSEDSSQPQHF. DNA for the CDR3: TGCGCCAGCAGTGAAGACAGTTCTCAGCCCCAGCATTTT.

The chain has TRBV4-2 and TRBJ2-1; D not certain. The CDR3 has 13 amino acids. V lost 2 bases and J 9 bases, leaving 11 bases between the germline ends. CDR1 is LGHNA and CDR2 is YNFKEQ in the germline V gene. DNA for the CDR3: TGTGCCAGCAGCCAAATCGAACGGATTGAGCAGTTCTTC. Protein product: CASSQIERIEQFF.

The rearrangement uses TRBV2 and TRBJ1-4, with 10 bases that match TRBD1. The CDR3 is made up of 15 amino acids. J gave up 3 bases and V 6 bases, and 4 bases lay outside the gene matches. Germline loops: CDR1 SNHLY, CDR2 FYNNEI. CDR3 sequence: CASRVGTGANEKLFF. For the CDR3, the DNA is TGTGCCAGCAGGGTCGGGACAGGGGCTAATGAAAAACTGTTTTTT.

CDR3 residues: CASSPRRGGTEAFF. CDR3 sequence (DNA): TGTGCCAGCAGCCCTAGGAGGGGGGGCACTGAAGCTTTCTTT. The J gene is TRBJ1-1, the V gene TRBV11-3; possibly TRBD1 for D (6 bases). Germline V gene data show CDR1 as SGHNT and CDR2 as YENEEA. Trimming removed 5 bases at V and 4 bases at J, with 14 bases between. The CDR3 is 14 residues long. The complete variable domain, with remaining parts taken from reference TRBV11-3 and TRBJ1-1, reads EAGVVQSPRYKIIEKKQPVAFWCNPISGHNTLYWYLQNLGQGPELLIRYENEEAVDDSQLPKDRFSAERLKGVDSTLKIQPAELGDSAVYLCASSPRRGGTEAFFGQGTRLTVV.

The V and J genes are TRBV28 and TRBJ1-1; no clear D gene. The CDR3 contains 14 residues. Germline values: CDR1 MDHEN, CDR2 SYDVKM. V dropped 4 bases and J dropped 8 bases, with 17 bases sitting between them. In DNA, the CDR3 is TGTGCCAGCAGTTCCCACCCGGAGTCATCGGAAGCTTTCTTT. It specifies CASSSHPESSEAFF.

J is TRBJ1-2 and V is TRBV25-1; D not certain. This CDR3 is built from 12 residues. Germline CDR1 is MGHDK and CDR2 is SYGVNS. With 7 bases removed from V and 4 bases from J, the gap between germline ends came to 10 bases. CDR3 amino acids: CASKEDLYGYTF. DNA of the CDR3: TGTGCCAGCAAAGAGGACCTCTATGGCTACACCTTC.

This clone was seen just once. The chain has TRBV5-8 and TRBJ2-2; D is undetermined. The ends were cut back, 0 bases at V and 5 bases at J, with 8 bases in the middle. The length of the CDR3 is 14 residues. Germline assignment: CDR1 SGHTS and CDR2 YDEGEE. DNA for the CDR3: TGTGCCAGCAGCTTGGCTCGGTTTACCGGGGAGCTGTTTTTT. Translating gives CASSLARFTGELFF.

This chain's CDR3 is CASSLESGSETQYF. The CDR3 DNA reads as TGTGCCAGCAGCTTGGAATCGGGTTCAGAGACCCAGTACTTC. The rearrangement links TRBV5-4 to TRBJ2-5; D not resolved. The V gene's germline CDR1 is SGHNT and CDR2 YYREEE (reference sequence). Trimming stripped 0 bases from V and 4 bases from J, with 10 bases between. This CDR3 is built from 14 residues.

J is TRBJ2-1 and V is TRBV30; TRBD2 matches 9 bases. The CDR3 extends over 15 amino acids. Germline loops: CDR1 GTSNPN, CDR2 SVGIG (reference sequence). Trimming took 4 bases from V and 4 from J; bases not matched to a gene: 8. CDR3 loop: CAWIGREGRYNEQFF. CDR3 in DNA: TGTGCCTGGATAGGGCGGGAGGGCCGGTACAATGAGCAGTTCTTC.